This entry describes one T cell receptor (beta chain). Antigen specificity is unknown. This specimen belongs to a study of glioma-infiltrating T cells after dendritic cell vaccination. The CDR3 sequence is 14 residues long. Trimming shortened V by 5 bases and J by 0 bases, and 10 bases separated the two germline ends. The germline gives CDR1 MNHNY, CDR2 SVGAGI (reference sequence). Primers: 60 V beta forward and 13 J beta reverse. This table comes from immunoSEQ multiplex PCR, and its TCRdb copy is limited to in-frame clones, with some not included. The sample includes approximately 85,000 clones, 85% of them seen just once. Sample time point: after dendritic cell vaccination, including at tumor progression/relapse. Study-wide points: Higher pretreatment TIL content predicted longer progression-free time and survival.

This sample comprised blood, obtained after dendritic cell vaccination. This sequence originates from a human donor with glioblastoma. The rearrangement joins TRBV6-6 to TRBJ1-2, with D possibly matching TRBD1 (6 bases). The CDR3 DNA reads TGTGCCAGCAGTGAGTCAGGGGCTAACTATGGCTACACCTTC. Its translation: CASSESGANYGYTF.